These 3 T cell receptor beta chains were sequenced from one sample in a study of T cells in Graves' hyperthyroidism and ophthalmopathy. Regions amplified from RNA transcripts were the TCR beta CDR3 regions. First-round RT-PCR of the TCR CDR3 relied on the HTBI primer set. TCRdb ran MiXCR on the multiplex PCR reads and lists one entry per CDR3 protein. The sample records about 660,000 distinct CDR3 sequences, 40% to 55% being singletons. The sample consisted of peripheral blood or thyroid tissue (not recorded which). These receptor sequences come from an adult man with Graves' disease, either hyperthyroidism or ophthalmopathy (not recorded which).

J is TRBJ1-2 and V is TRBV4-1; 9 bases are a match to TRBD1. Germline CDR1 reads MGHRA; CDR2 reads YSYEKL. After removal of 1 base from V and 5 bases from J, the junction contained 5 bases not matched to a gene. The CDR3 contains 15 residues. The CDR3 DNA reads TGCGCCAGCAGCCAAGGACAGGGGGTGTTATATGGCTACACCTTC. As protein: CASSQGQGVLYGYTF.

This clonotype was detected ten times or more. The J gene is TRBJ1-4, the V gene TRBV15; 7 bases are shared with TRBD1. Germline loops: CDR1 LNHNV, CDR2 YYDKDF (reference sequence). This CDR3 has 16 amino acids. The V gene end was trimmed by 5 bases and the J gene end by 0 bases; junction bases not matched to a gene: 6. The CDR3 loop is CATSPRQGATNEKLFF. CDR3 nucleotides: TGTGCCACCAGCCCTCGACAGGGAGCAACTAATGAAAAACTGTTTTTT.

This clonotype was counted at least ten times. The V and J genes are TRBV7-9 and TRBJ2-2, with D hard to call. V gave up 5 bases and J gave up 3 bases, with 10 bases separating them. The germline V gene encodes CDR1 SEHNR and CDR2 FQNEAQ (reference sequence). The CDR3 sequence is 14 residues long. This CDR3 is CASSQRQHTGELFF. The CDR3, as DNA: TGTGCCAGCAGCCAGAGGCAGCACACCGGGGAGCTGTTTTTT.